What follows are 3 T cell receptor beta chains derived from one specimen sequenced in a study of blood T cell repertoires in COVID-19. TCRdb's copy holds only in-frame clones and misses some; the assay was immunoSEQ multiplex PCR. This table holds some 250,000 clones, 75% to 90% found once. The material sequenced was PBMCs or T cells enriched from blood (not recorded which). The receptor set was obtained from a man aged 40-49 years who had recovered from COVID-19.

The table lists this clone with a few counts. J is TRBJ2-3 and V is TRBV24-1; tentative D call: TRBD2 (6 bases). Germline CDR1 is KGHDR and CDR2 is SFDVKD. This CDR3 region has 14 residues. V gave up 5 bases and J gave up 0 bases, with 8 bases separating them. Here the CDR3 DNA reads TGTGCCACCAGTGTGGGGACTAGCACAGATACGCAGTATTTT. Translated, it gives CATSVGTSTDTQYF.

The chain links TRBV27 to TRBJ2-7, with D possibly TRBD2 on 5 matching bases. V was trimmed by 3 bases and J by 1 base, leaving 13 bases between them. This CDR3 comprises 15 residues. Germline loops: CDR1 MNHEY, CDR2 SMNVEV (reference sequence). The CDR3 DNA sequence: TGTGCCAGCAGTTTCGGGAATTGGGGATCCTACGAGCAGTACTTC. It translates to CASSFGNWGSYEQYF.

This clone came up once. This rearrangement joins TRBV6-1 to TRBJ2-7; D not resolved. Trimming removed 6 bases at V and 6 bases at J, with 12 bases between. This CDR3 is built from 12 residues. CDR1 and CDR2 (germline): MNHNS, SASEGT. CDR3 region: CASSKTGGEQYF. The CDR3 bases are TGTGCCAGCAGCAAAACCGGTGGCGAGCAGTACTTC.